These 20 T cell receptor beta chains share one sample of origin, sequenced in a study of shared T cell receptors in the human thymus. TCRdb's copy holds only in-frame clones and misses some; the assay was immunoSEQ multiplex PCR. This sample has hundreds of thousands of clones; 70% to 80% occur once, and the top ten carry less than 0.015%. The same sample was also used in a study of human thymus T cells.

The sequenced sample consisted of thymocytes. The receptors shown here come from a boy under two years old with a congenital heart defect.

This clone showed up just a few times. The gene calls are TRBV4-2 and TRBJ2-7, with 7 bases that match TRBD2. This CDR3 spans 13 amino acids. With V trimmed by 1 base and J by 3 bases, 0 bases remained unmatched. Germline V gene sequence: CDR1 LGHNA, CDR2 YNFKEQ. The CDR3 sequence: CASSQGTSYEQYF. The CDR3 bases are TGTGCCAGCAGCCAAGGGACTAGCTACGAGCAGTACTTC.

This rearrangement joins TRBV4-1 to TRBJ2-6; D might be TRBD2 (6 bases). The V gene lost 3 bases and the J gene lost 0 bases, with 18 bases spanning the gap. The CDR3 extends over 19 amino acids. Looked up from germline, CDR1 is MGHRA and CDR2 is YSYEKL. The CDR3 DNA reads TGCGCCAGCAGCCACCGATGGGGGGAATACCTCTCTGGGGCCAACGTCCTGACTTTC. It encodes CASSHRWGEYLSGANVLTF.

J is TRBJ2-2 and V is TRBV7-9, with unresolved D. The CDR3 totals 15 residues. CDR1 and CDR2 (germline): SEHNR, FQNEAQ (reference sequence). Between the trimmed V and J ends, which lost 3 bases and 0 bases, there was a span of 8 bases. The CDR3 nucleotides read TGTGCCAGCAGCTTTGGGCTCTCGAACACCGGGGAGCTGTTTTTT. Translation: CASSFGLSNTGELFF.

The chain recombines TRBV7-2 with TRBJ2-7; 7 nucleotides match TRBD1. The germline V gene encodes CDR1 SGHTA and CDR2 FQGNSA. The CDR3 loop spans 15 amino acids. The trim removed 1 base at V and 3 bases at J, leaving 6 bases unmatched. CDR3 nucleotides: TGTGCCAGCAGCTTAGGGCAGGGGGTAAACTACGAGCAGTACTTC. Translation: CASSLGQGVNYEQYF.

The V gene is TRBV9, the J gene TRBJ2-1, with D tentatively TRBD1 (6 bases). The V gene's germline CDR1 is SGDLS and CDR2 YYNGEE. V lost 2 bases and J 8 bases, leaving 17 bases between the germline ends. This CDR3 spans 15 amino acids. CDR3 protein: CASSVRDNPFDEQFF. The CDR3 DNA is TGTGCCAGCAGCGTTCGGGACAATCCTTTTGATGAGCAGTTCTTC.

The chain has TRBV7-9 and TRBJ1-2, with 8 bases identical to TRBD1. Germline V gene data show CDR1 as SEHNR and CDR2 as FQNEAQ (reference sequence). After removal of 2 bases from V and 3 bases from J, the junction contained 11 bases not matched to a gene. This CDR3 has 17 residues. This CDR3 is CASSLRAGGTSDYGYTF. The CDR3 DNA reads TGTGCCAGCAGCTTACGGGCAGGGGGCACCTCTGACTATGGCTACACCTTC.

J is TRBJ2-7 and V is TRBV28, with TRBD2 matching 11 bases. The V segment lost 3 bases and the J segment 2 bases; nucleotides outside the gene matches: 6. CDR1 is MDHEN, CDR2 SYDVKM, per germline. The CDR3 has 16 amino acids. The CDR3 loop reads CASSLTSGKGPYEQYF. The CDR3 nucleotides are TGTGCCAGCAGTTTGACTAGCGGGAAGGGGCCCTACGAGCAGTACTTC. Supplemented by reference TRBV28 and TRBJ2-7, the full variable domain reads DVKVTQSSRYLVKRTGEKVFLECVQDMDHENMFWYRQDPGLGLRLIYFSYDVKMKEKGDIPEGYSVSREKKERFSLILESASTNQTSMYLCASSLTSGKGPYEQYFGPGTRLTVT.

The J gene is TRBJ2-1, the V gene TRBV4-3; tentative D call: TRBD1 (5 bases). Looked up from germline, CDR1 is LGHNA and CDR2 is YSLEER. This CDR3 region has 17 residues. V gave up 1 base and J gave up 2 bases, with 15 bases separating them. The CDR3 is CASSQGLRLDTYNEQFF. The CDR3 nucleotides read TGCGCCAGCAGCCAAGGCCTACGACTGGACACCTACAATGAGCAGTTCTTC.

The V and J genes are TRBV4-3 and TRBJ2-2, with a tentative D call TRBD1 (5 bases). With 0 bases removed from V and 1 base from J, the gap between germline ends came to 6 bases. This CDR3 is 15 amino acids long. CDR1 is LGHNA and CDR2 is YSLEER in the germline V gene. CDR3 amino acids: CASSQEQGNTGELFF. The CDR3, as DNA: TGCGCCAGCAGCCAAGAGCAGGGGAACACCGGGGAGCTGTTTTTT.

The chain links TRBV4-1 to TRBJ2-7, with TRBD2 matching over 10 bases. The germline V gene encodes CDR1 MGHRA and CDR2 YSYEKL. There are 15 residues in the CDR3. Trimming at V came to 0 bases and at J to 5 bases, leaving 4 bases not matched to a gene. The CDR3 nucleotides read TGCGCCAGCAGCCAAGAGTGGCTAGCGGGGGACGAGCAGTACTTC. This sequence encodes CASSQEWLAGDEQYF.

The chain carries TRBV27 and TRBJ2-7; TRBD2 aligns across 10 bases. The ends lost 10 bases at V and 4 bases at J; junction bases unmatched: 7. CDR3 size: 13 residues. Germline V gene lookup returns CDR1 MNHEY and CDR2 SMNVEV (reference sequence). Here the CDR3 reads CATGGTSEYEQYF. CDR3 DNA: TGTGCCACCGGGGGGACTAGCGAATACGAGCAGTACTTC.

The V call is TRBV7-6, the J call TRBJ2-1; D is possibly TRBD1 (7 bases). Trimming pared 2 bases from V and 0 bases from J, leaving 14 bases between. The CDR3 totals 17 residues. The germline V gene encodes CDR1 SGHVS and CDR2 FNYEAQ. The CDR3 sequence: CASSLKAGTDSYNEQFF. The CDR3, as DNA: TGTGCCAGCAGCTTAAAGGCGGGGACAGACTCCTACAATGAGCAGTTCTTC.

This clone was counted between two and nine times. The CDR3 sequence: CASSSSSGAYEQYF. The CDR3 coding sequence is TGTGCCAGTAGTAGTTCTAGCGGGGCCTACGAGCAGTACTTC. The rearrangement joins TRBV19 to TRBJ2-7, with 9 positions matching TRBD2. CDR3 length: 14 residues. CDR1 and CDR2 (germline): LNHDA, SQIVND (reference sequence). J gave up 2 bases and V 4 bases, and 3 bases lay outside the gene matches. Full variable domain (outside the CDR3, taken from reference TRBV19 and TRBJ2-7): DGGITQSPKYLFRKEGQNVTLSCEQNLNHDAMYWYRQDPGQGLRLIYYSQIVNDFQKGDIAEGYSVSREKKESFPLTVTSAQKNPTAFYLCASSSSSGAYEQYFGPGTRLTVT.

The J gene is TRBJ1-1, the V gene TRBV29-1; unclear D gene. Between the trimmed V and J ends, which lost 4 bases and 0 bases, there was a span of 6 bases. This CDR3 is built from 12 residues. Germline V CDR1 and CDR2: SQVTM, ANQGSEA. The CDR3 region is CSVGAVNTEAFF. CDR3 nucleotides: TGCAGCGTTGGGGCAGTGAACACTGAAGCTTTCTTT.

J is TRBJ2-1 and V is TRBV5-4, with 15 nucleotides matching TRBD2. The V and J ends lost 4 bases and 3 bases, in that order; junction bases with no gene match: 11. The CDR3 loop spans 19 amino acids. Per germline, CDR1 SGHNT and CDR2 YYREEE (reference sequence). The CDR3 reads CASSPGTSGRLKDYNEQFF. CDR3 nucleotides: TGTGCCAGCAGCCCAGGGACTAGCGGGAGGTTGAAGGACTACAATGAGCAGTTCTTC.

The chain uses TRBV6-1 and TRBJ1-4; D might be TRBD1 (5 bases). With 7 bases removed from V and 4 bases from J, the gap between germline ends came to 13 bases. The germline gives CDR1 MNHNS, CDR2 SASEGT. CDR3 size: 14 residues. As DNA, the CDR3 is TGTGCCAGCACCAGAAACGGGGGTAATGAAAAACTGTTTTTT. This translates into CASTRNGGNEKLFF.

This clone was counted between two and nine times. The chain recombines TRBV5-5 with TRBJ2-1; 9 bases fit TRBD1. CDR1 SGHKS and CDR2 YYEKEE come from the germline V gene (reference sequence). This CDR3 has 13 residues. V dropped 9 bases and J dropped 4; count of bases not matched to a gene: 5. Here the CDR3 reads CANRDREYNEQFF. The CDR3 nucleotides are TGTGCCAATCGGGACAGGGAGTACAATGAGCAGTTCTTC.

The CDR3 coding sequence is TGCGCCAGCAGCTCCAAGCCGGGAGAGCAGTACTTC. Translating gives CASSSKPGEQYF. The genes are TRBV5-1 and TRBJ2-7; a possible D gene is TRBD2 (5 bases). CDR3 size: 12 residues. Germline CDR1 SGHRS, CDR2 YFSETQ. Trimming cost V 3 bases and J 7 bases, with 11 bases left between them.

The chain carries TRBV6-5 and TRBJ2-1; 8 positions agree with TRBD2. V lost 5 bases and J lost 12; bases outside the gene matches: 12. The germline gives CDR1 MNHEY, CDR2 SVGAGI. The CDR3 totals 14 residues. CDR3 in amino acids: CASSKGTRGSLQFF. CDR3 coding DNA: TGTGCCAGCAGTAAAGGGACTAGGGGGTCCTTGCAGTTCTTC.

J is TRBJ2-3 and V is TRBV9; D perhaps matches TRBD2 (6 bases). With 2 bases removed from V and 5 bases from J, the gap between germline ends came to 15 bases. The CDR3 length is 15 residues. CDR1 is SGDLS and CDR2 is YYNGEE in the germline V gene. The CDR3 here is CASSVQTSSRDTQYF. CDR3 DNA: TGTGCCAGCAGCGTCCAGACTAGTTCCAGAGATACGCAGTATTTT. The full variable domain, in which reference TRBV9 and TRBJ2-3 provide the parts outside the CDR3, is DSGVTQTPKHLITATGQRVTLRCSPRSGDLSVYWYQQSLDQGLQFLIQYYNGEERAKGNILERFSAQQFPDLHSELNLSSLELGDSALYFCASSVQTSSRDTQYFGPGTRLTVL.